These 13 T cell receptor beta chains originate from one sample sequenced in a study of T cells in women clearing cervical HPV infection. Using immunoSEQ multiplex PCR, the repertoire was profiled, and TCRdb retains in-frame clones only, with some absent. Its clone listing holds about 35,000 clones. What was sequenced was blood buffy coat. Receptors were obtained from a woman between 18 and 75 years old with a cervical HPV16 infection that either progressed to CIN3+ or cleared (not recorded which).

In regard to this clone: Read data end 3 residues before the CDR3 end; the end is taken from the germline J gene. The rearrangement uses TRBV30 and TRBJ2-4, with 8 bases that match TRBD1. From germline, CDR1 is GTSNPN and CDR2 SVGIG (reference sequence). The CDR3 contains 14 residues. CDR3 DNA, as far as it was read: TGTGCCTGGAGCGCCCAGGGGGCGAGGTATGGT. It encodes CAWSAQGARYG. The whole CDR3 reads CAWSAQGARYGQYF.

Partial CDR3 DNA: TGTGCCAGCAGTGGACCGACTAGCGGAGACACAGATACG. This sequence encodes CASSGPTSGDTDT. The CDR3, in full, reads CASSGPTSGDTDTQYF. V and J are TRBV6-1 and TRBJ2-3; 9 bases fit TRBD2. Read sequence stops 3 residues before the CDR3 end, and the germline J gene provides the missing end. The V and J ends lost 4 bases and 2 bases, in that order; junction bases with no gene match: 7. The length of the CDR3 is 16 residues. Looked up from germline, CDR1 is MNHNS and CDR2 is SASEGT.

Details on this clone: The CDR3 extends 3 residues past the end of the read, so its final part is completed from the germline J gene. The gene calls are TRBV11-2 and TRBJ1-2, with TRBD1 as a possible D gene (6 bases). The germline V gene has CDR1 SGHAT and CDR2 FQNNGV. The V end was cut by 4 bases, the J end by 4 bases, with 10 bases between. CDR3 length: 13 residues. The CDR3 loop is CASSSTGPYGYTF. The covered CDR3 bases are TGTGCCAGCAGCTCCACAGGGCCCTATGGC.

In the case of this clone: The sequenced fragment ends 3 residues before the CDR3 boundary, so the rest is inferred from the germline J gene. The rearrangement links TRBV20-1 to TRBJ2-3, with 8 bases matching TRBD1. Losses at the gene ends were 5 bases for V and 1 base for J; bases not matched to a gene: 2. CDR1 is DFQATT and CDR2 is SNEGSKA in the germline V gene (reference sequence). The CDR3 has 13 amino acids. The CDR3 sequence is CSAQTGGTDTQYF. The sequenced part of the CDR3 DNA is TGCAGTGCTCAGACAGGGGGCACAGATACG.

CDR3 DNA, as far as it was read: TGCGCCAGCAGTGATCGGGGAGATAATGAAAAA. It yields the protein CASSDRGDNEK. In full, the CDR3 reads CASSDRGDNEKLFF. The rearrangement uses TRBV10-2 and TRBJ1-4, with no clear D. Coverage ceases 3 residues before the CDR3 finishes, and the germline J gene fills in the end. Trimming shortened V by 3 bases and J by 4 bases, and 9 bases separated the two germline ends. CDR1 and CDR2 (germline): WSHSY, SAAADI. The CDR3 has 14 residues.

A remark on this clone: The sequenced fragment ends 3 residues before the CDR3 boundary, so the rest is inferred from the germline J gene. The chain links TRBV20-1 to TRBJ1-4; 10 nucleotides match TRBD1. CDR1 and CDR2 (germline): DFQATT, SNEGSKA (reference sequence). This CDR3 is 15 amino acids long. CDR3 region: CSARTTGGIDSPLFF. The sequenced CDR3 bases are TGCAGTGCTAGAACGACAGGGGGCATCGATTCACCA.

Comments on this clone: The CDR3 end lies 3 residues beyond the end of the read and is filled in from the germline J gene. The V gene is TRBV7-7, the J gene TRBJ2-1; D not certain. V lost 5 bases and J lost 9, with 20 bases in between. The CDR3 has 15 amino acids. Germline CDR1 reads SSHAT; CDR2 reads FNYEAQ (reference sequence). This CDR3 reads CASSPSDRGSVEQFF. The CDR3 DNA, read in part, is TGTGCCAGCAGCCCGAGCGATCGAGGAAGTGTTGAG.

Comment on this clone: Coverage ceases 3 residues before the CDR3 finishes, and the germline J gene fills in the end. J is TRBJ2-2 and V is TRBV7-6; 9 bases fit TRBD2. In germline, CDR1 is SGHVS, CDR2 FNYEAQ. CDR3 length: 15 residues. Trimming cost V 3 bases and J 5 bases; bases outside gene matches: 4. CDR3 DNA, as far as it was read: TGTGCCAGCAGCTTTTTAGCGGGAGAAACCGGGGAG. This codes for CASSFLAGETGE. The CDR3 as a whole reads CASSFLAGETGELFF.

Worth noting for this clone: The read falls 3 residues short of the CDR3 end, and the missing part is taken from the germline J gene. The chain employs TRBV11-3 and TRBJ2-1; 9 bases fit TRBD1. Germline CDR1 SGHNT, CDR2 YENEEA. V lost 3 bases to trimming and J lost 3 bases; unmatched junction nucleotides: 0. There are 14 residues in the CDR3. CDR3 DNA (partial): TGTGCCAGCAGCTTGACAGGGGGCTACAATGAG. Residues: CASSLTGGYNE. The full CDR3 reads CASSLTGGYNEQFF.

The CDR3 loop reads CASSLGRNYEQYF. The DNA read from the CDR3 is TGTGCCAGCAGCTTGGGCAGGAATTACGAG. V gene TRBV5-5 combines with J gene TRBJ2-7; the D is unclear. With the read ending 3 residues before the CDR3 end, the germline J gene is used to fill in that end. The germline V and J ends were trimmed by 0 bases and 4 bases, with 8 bases remaining between them. The CDR3 has 13 amino acids. Per germline, CDR1 SGHKS and CDR2 YYEKEE (reference sequence). The complete variable domain, with remaining parts taken from reference TRBV5-5 and TRBJ2-7, reads DAGVTQSPTHLIKTRGQQVTLRCSPISGHKSVSWYQQVLGQGPQFIFQYYEKEERGRGNFPDRFSARQFPNYSSELNVNALLLGDSALYLCASSLGRNYEQYFGPGTRLTVT.

CDR3 DNA (partial): TGTGCCAGCAGGTATAGCACAGATACG. Translated, it gives CASRYSTDT. The CDR3 reads in full as CASRYSTDTQYF. This chain connects TRBV2 to TRBJ2-3; D ambiguous. The DNA ends 3 residues before the CDR3 does, and the rest of the CDR3 is filled in from the germline J gene. Trimming removed 6 bases from V and 0 bases from J, with 4 bases in between. The CDR3 is 12 amino acids. Looked up from germline, CDR1 is SNHLY and CDR2 is FYNNEI.

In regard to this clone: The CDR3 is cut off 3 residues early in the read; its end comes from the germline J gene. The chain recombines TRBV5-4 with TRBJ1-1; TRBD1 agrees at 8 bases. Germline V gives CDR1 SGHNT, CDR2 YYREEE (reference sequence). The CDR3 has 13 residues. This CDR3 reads CASSSTGGEEAFF. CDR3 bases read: TGTGCCAGCAGTTCTACAGGGGGAGAGGAA. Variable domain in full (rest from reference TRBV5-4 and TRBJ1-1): ETGVTQSPTHLIKTRGQQVTLRCSSQSGHNTVSWYQQALGQGPQFIFQYYREEENGRGNFPPRFSGLQFPNYSSELNVNALELDDSALYLCASSSTGGEEAFFGQGTRLTVV.

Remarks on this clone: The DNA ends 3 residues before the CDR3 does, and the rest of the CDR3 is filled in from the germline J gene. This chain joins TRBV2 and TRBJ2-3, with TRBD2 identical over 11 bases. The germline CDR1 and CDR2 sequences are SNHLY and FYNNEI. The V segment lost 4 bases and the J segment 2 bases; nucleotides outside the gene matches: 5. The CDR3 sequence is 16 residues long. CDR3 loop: CASSGTSGPSTDTQYF. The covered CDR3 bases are TGTGCCAGCAGTGGGACTAGCGGGCCCTCCACAGATACG.